The next 24 T cell receptor beta chains were all read from a single sample in a study of blood T cell repertoires in COVID-19. The assay was immunoSEQ multiplex PCR, and TCRdb's table has in-frame clones only and misses some. The data show roughly 290,000 clones, under 85% seen once. The sequenced material came from peripheral blood. These receptors originate from a human donor with COVID-19, enrolled during active disease. The donor label of this sample is uncertain.

The V and J genes are TRBV6-5 and TRBJ2-1, with TRBD1 as a possible D gene (6 bases). Germline-derived CDR1 and CDR2 are MNHEY and SVGAGI. The CDR3 extends over 13 amino acids. V shed 8 bases and J shed 7 bases, with 15 bases lying between them. The CDR3 bases are TGTGCCAGCTACAGGGAGAGTAGAAATGAGCAGTTCTTC. As protein: CASYRESRNEQFF.

This clone was observed a few times. The chain links TRBV7-9 to TRBJ2-7, with TRBD2 as a possible D gene (6 bases). Germline V gives CDR1 SEHNR, CDR2 FQNEAQ (reference sequence). The V end lost 1 base, the J end lost 0 bases, and 13 bases lay between the germline ends. This CDR3 contains 16 residues. CDR3 protein: CASSLGSGALSYEQYF. CDR3 DNA sequence: TGTGCCAGCAGCTTAGGATCGGGAGCCCTCTCCTACGAGCAGTACTTC. The variable domain in full, completed from reference TRBV7-9 and TRBJ2-7, reads DTGVSQNPRHKITKRGQNVTFRCDPISEHNRLYWYRQTLGQGPEFLTYFQNEAQLEKSRLLSDRFSAERPKGSFSTLEIQRTEQGDSAMYLCASSLGSGALSYEQYFGPGTRLTVT.

This clone was seen more than once but under ten times. Written as DNA, the CDR3 is TGCAGCGTTGAAGATCCCCCCTTTTCGGCTGAAGCTTTCTTT. Protein: CSVEDPPFSAEAFF. V is TRBV29-1 and J is TRBJ1-1; D not certain. Germline CDR1 SQVTM, CDR2 ANQGSEA. Trimming shortened V by 0 bases and J by 6 bases, and 14 bases separated the two germline ends. The CDR3 length is 14 residues.

V gene TRBV7-2 combines with J gene TRBJ2-7; the match to TRBD2 covers 10 bases. CDR3 length: 15 amino acids. V was clipped by 4 bases and J by 2 bases; unmatched bases: 5. CDR1 SGHTA and CDR2 FQGNSA come from the germline V gene. This chain's CDR3 is CASSSPGLATYEQYF. The CDR3 DNA reads as TGTGCCAGCAGCTCCCCGGGACTAGCGACCTACGAGCAGTACTTC.

The V and J genes are TRBV12-3 or TRBV12-4 and TRBJ2-3, with D possibly TRBD2 on 5 matching bases. The CDR3 consists of 12 residues. Trimming took off 6 bases at V and 11 bases at J, with 15 bases between the two ends. CDR3 DNA: TGTGCCAGCAGGCTGACTACCGAGAGGCAGTATTTT. Protein product: CASRLTTERQYF.

The chain employs TRBV25-1 and TRBJ1-4, with D possibly being TRBD1 (5 bases). This CDR3 has 15 residues. Germline-derived CDR1 and CDR2 are MGHDK and SYGVNS. V lost 0 bases to trimming and J lost 8 bases, with 13 bases between them. The CDR3 sequence is CASSEYEQAQEKLFF. The CDR3, as DNA: TGTGCCAGCAGTGAATATGAACAGGCCCAAGAAAAACTGTTTTTT.

The V call is TRBV19, the J call TRBJ1-1; 10 positions match TRBD1. Germline V lookup: CDR1 LNHDA, CDR2 SQIVND (reference sequence). The ends lost 5 bases at V and 4 bases at J; junction bases unmatched: 16. The length of the CDR3 is 18 residues. The DNA of the CDR3 is TGTGCCAGTAGTTGGCGTGGTGTAGGTGGACAGGGGGGCACTGAAGCTTTCTTT. This sequence encodes CASSWRGVGGQGGTEAFF.

The chain employs TRBV30 and TRBJ1-1, with a weak D call TRBD1 (5 bases). Germline loops: CDR1 GTSNPN, CDR2 SVGIG (reference sequence). The CDR3 is made up of 16 amino acids. V was clipped by 4 bases and J by 0 bases, with 18 bases between them. CDR3 region: CAWTPGGYLMNTEAFF. The CDR3 region has the DNA TGTGCCTGGACTCCTGGGGGGTACCTCATGAACACTGAAGCTTTCTTT. The entire variable domain, with the rest obtained from reference TRBV30 and TRBJ1-1, is as follows: SQTIHQWPATLVQPVGSPLSLECTVEGTSNPNLYWYRQAAGRGLQLLFYSVGIGQISSEVPQNLSASRPQDRQFILSSKKLLLSDSGFYLCAWTPGGYLMNTEAFFGQGTRLTVV.

In this sample, this clone turned up a few times. The V gene is TRBV6-1, the J gene TRBJ1-2; D not certain. The CDR3 is made up of 12 amino acids. The germline CDR1 and CDR2 sequences are MNHNS and SASEGT. Trimming pared 3 bases from V and 8 bases from J, leaving 10 bases between. Here the CDR3 DNA reads TGTGCCAGCAGTGAGGTGGGGAGCGGCTACACCTTC. Translated: CASSEVGSGYTF.

The chain recombines TRBV19 with TRBJ2-7; the D gene is possibly TRBD1 (6 bases). With 6 bases removed from V and 0 bases from J, the gap between germline ends came to 15 bases. CDR1 is LNHDA, CDR2 SQIVND, per germline (reference sequence). This CDR3 spans 15 amino acids. In DNA form, the CDR3 reads TGTGCCAGTAGAAATACAGGGTCAACCTCCTACGAGCAGTACTTC. Protein: CASRNTGSTSYEQYF. Complete variable domain (other parts from reference TRBV19 and TRBJ2-7): DGGITQSPKYLFRKEGQNVTLSCEQNLNHDAMYWYRQDPGQGLRLIYYSQIVNDFQKGDIAEGYSVSREKKESFPLTVTSAQKNPTAFYLCASRNTGSTSYEQYFGPGTRLTVT.

The V gene is TRBV7-2, the J gene TRBJ1-2; no reliable D call. This CDR3 is 14 amino acids long. The germline V gene has CDR1 SGHTA and CDR2 FQGNSA. The V and J ends lost 0 bases and 3 bases respectively, with 8 bases between them. CDR3 sequence (DNA): TGTGCCAGCAGCTTAGCAGGGAGGGACTATGGCTACACCTTC. This gives the protein CASSLAGRDYGYTF.

The chain is built from TRBV7-8 and TRBJ2-3; D is undetermined. CDR1 is SGHVS, CDR2 FQNEAQ, per germline. The ends were cut back, 2 bases at V and 0 bases at J, with 6 bases in the middle. The CDR3 runs 14 residues. The CDR3 nucleotides read TGTGCCAGCAGCTTACAGTATAGCACAGATACGCAGTATTTT. The encoded protein is CASSLQYSTDTQYF.

This clone was counted a single time. The chain joins TRBV5-1 to TRBJ1-1; TRBD1 aligns across 9 bases. The germline CDR1 and CDR2 sequences are SGHRS and YFSETQ. CDR3 length equals 15 residues. J lost 1 base, V lost 5 bases, and 6 bases had no gene match. CDR3 protein: CASRATGGENTEAFF. The CDR3 DNA is TGCGCCAGCAGGGCTACAGGGGGCGAGAACACTGAAGCTTTCTTT.

V and J are TRBV10-3 and TRBJ1-1, with TRBD1 as a possible D gene (5 bases). The CDR3 sequence is 15 residues long. CDR1 ENHRY and CDR2 SYGVKD come from the germline V gene. V was cut by 3 bases and J by 1 base, with 12 bases left in between. CDR3 DNA: TGTGCCATCAGTGATATGGGGGGACGGAACACTGAAGCTTTCTTT. Its protein product is CAISDMGGRNTEAFF.

The rearrangement joins TRBV11-2 to TRBJ2-7; D may be TRBD2 (6 bases). The CDR3 runs 13 residues. The V end was cut by 8 bases, the J end by 2 bases, with 13 bases between. Germline CDR1 reads SGHAT; CDR2 reads FQNNGV. CDR3 bases: TGTGCCAGCCGAGGGGAGCGGGCCTACGAGCAGTACTTC. Its translation is CASRGERAYEQYF.

J is TRBJ1-2 and V is TRBV6-5; D gene unclear. Trimming pared 2 bases from V and 2 bases from J, leaving 12 bases between. CDR3 size: 15 residues. Germline V CDR1 and CDR2: MNHEY, SVGAGI. The CDR3 spells CASSYNRNLNYGYTF. CDR3 in DNA: TGTGCCAGCAGTTACAACAGAAACCTAAACTATGGCTACACCTTC.

J is TRBJ2-1 and V is TRBV11-1; TRBD1 is a possible D gene (6 bases). Germline V gene lookup returns CDR1 SGHAT and CDR2 FQDESV (reference sequence). V was cut by 5 bases and J by 1 base, with 12 bases left in between. This CDR3 has 15 residues. The CDR3 DNA sequence: TGTGCCAGCAGCCACGGACAGATTTCCTACAATGAGCAGTTCTTC. Protein: CASSHGQISYNEQFF.

The rearrangement joins TRBV20-1 to TRBJ1-3; D ambiguous. Per germline, CDR1 DFQATT and CDR2 SNEGSKA (reference sequence). This CDR3 spans 11 amino acids. Trimming left V 5 bases short and J 8 bases short, with 10 bases between. CDR3 sequence reads: CSAALGDTIYF. The CDR3 bases are TGCAGTGCTGCGTTAGGAGACACCATATATTTT.

This chain joins TRBV5-1 and TRBJ1-1; 9 nucleotides match TRBD1. The CDR3 consists of 14 residues. The V gene end was trimmed by 4 bases and the J gene end by 4 bases; junction bases not matched to a gene: 5. CDR1 is SGHRS, CDR2 YFSETQ, per germline. CDR3 coding DNA: TGCGCCAGCAGCCCACAGACAGGGGGCACTGAAGCTTTCTTT. This encodes CASSPQTGGTEAFF. Full variable domain (rest looked up from reference TRBV5-1 and TRBJ1-1): KAGVTQTPRYLIKTRGQQVTLSCSPISGHRSVSWYQQTPGQGLQFLFEYFSETQRNKGNFPGRFSGRQFSNSRSEMNVSTLELGDSALYLCASSPQTGGTEAFFGQGTRLTVV.

V gene TRBV28 combines with J gene TRBJ1-1; TRBD1 matches at 7 bases. CDR1 is MDHEN and CDR2 is SYDVKM in the germline V gene. Trimming took 5 bases from V and 0 from J; bases not matched to a gene: 6. This CDR3 region has 15 residues. Here the CDR3 DNA reads TGTGCCAGCAGTAAACAGGGGCTGGTGAACACTGAAGCTTTCTTT. Its translation is CASSKQGLVNTEAFF.

J is TRBJ2-5 and V is TRBV11-3, with 11 bases that match TRBD2. The V segment lost 5 bases and the J segment 7 bases; nucleotides outside the gene matches: 9. This CDR3 has 15 amino acids. CDR1 is SGHNT, CDR2 YENEEA, per germline. CDR3 DNA: TGTGCCAGCAGCACCACTAGCGGGAGCGGCGGGACCCAGTACTTC. This sequence encodes CASSTTSGSGGTQYF.

This clone was found a few times. The chain links TRBV28 to TRBJ1-1; weak D call: TRBD1 (5 bases). Per the germline V gene, CDR1 is MDHEN and CDR2 is SYDVKM. There are 21 residues in the CDR3. The V and J ends lost 2 bases and 4 bases respectively, with 32 bases between them. The chain's CDR3 is CASSLIYVGGGGLGPPTEAFF. The CDR3 nucleotides are TGTGCCAGCAGTTTAATTTACGTTGGGGGAGGCGGGCTTGGTCCCCCCACTGAAGCTTTCTTT. The whole variable domain, remainder taken from reference TRBV28 and TRBJ1-1, is DVKVTQSSRYLVKRTGEKVFLECVQDMDHENMFWYRQDPGLGLRLIYFSYDVKMKEKGDIPEGYSVSREKKERFSLILESASTNQTSMYLCASSLIYVGGGGLGPPTEAFFGQGTRLTVV.

J is TRBJ2-1 and V is TRBV27; 9 bases fit TRBD2. The V gene's germline CDR1 is MNHEY and CDR2 SMNVEV (reference sequence). This CDR3 has 14 amino acids. V trimming: 6 bases; J trimming: 4 bases; junction bases outside the gene matches: 4. The chain's CDR3 is CASSRTSEYNEQFF. The CDR3 DNA reads TGTGCCAGCAGCCGGACTAGCGAGTACAATGAGCAGTTCTTC.

CDR3 in DNA: TGTGCCAGCAGGCCCTGGTACACCGACACAGATACGCAGTATTTT. Its protein is CASRPWYTDTDTQYF. This rearrangement joins TRBV6-5 to TRBJ2-3; no reliable D call. This CDR3 spans 15 amino acids. V was pared by 6 bases and J by 2 bases, with 15 bases between. The germline V gene has CDR1 MNHEY and CDR2 SVGAGI.